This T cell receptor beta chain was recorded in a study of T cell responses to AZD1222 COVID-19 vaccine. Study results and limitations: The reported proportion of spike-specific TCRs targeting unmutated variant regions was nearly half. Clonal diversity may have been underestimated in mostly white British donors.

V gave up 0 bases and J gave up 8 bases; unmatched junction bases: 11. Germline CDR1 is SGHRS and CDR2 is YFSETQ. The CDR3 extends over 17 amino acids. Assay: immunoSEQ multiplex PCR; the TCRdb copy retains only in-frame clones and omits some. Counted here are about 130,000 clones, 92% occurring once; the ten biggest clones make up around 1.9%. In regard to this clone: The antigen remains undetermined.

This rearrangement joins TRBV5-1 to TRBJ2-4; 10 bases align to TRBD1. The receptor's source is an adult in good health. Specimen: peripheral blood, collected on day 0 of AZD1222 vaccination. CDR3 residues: CASSLAVYRDRGDIQYF. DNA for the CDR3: TGCGCCAGCAGCTTGGCCGTGTATCGGGACAGGGGTGACATTCAGTACTTC.